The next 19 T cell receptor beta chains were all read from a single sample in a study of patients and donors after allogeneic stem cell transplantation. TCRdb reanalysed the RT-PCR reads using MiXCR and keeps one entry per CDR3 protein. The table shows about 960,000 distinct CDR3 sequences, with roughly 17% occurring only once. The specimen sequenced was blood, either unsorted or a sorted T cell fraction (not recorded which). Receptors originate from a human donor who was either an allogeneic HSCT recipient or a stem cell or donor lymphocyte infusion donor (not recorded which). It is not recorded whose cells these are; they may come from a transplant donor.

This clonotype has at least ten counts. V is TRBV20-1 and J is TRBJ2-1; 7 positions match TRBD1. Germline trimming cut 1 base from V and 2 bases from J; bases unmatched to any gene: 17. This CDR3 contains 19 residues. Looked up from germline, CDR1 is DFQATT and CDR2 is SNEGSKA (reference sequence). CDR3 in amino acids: CSARGQGVVPDQPYNEQFF. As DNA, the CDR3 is TGCAGTGCTAGAGGGCAGGGGGTAGTCCCGGACCAACCCTACAATGAGCAGTTCTTC.

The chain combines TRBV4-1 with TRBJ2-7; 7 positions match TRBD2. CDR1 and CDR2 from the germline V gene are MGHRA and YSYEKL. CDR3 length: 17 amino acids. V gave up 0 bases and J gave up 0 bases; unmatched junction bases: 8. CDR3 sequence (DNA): TGCGCCAGCAGCCAAGATTGGGAGGGGACGCACTCCTACGAGCAGTACTTC. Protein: CASSQDWEGTHSYEQYF.

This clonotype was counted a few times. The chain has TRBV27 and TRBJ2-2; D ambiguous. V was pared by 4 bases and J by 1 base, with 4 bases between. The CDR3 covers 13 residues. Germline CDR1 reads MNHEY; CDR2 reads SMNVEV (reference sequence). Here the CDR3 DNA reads TGTGCCAGCAGTTGGCAGAACACCGGGGAGCTGTTTTTT. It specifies CASSWQNTGELFF.

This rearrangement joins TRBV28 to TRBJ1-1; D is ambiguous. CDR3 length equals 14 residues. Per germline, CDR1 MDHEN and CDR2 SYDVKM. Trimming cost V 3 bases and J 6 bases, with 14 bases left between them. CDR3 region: CASSFSGVASEAFF. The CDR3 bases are TGTGCCAGCAGTTTTTCCGGCGTGGCGTCTGAAGCTTTCTTT.

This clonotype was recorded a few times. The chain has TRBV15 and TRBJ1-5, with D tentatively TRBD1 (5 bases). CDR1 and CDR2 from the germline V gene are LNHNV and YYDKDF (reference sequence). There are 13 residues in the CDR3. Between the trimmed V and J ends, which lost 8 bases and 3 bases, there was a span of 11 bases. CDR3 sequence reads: CATRDSVNQPQHF. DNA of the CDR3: TGTGCCACCCGAGACAGTGTCAATCAGCCCCAGCATTTT.

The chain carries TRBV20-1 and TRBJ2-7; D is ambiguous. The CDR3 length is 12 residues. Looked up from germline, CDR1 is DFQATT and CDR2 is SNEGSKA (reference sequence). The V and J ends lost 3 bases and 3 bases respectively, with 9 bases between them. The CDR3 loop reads CSAREKVYEQYF. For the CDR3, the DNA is TGCAGTGCTAGGGAAAAAGTCTACGAGCAGTACTTC.

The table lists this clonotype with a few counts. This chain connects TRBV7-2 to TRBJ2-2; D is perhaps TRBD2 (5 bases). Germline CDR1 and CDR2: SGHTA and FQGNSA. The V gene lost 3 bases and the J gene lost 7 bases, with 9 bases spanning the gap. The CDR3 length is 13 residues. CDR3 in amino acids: CASSLLANGELFF. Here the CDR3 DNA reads TGTGCCAGCAGCTTGTTAGCGAACGGGGAGCTGTTTTTT.

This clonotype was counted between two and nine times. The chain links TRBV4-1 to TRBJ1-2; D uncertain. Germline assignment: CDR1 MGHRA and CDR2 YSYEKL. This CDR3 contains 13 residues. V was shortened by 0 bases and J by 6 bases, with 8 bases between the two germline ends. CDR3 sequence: CASSQDIKDGYTF. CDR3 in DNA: TGCGCCAGCAGCCAAGATATAAAGGATGGCTACACCTTC.

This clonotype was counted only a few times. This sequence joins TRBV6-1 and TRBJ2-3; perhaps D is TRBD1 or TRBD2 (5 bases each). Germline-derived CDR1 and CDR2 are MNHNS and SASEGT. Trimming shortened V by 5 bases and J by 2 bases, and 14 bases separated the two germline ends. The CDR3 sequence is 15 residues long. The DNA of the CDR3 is TGTGCCAGCAGTCCCCCTAGAGGGGCCACAGATACGCAGTATTTT. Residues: CASSPPRGATDTQYF.

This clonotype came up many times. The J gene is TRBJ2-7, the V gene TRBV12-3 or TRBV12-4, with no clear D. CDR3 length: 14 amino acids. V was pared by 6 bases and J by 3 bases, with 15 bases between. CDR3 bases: TGTGCCAGCAGCGGAAACCGGGCCGTCTACGAGCAGTACTTC. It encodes CASSGNRAVYEQYF.

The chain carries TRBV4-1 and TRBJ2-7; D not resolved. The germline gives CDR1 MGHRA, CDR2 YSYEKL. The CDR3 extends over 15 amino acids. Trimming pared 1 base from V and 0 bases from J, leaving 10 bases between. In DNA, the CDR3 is TGCGCCAGCAGCCAAGGGGAAGGCCCCTCCTACGAGCAGTACTTC. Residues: CASSQGEGPSYEQYF.

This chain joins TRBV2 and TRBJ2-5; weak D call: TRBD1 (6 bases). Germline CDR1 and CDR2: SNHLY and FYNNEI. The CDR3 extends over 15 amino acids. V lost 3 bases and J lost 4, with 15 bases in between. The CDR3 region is CASSDRGTRIETQYF. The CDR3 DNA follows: TGTGCCAGCAGTGACAGGGGAACCCGGATAGAGACCCAGTACTTC.

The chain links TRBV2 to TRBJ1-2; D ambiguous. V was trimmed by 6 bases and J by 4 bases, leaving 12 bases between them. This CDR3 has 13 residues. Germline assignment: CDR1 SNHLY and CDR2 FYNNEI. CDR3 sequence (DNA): TGTGCCAGCAGGGCCTCCCCTGGCTATGGCTACACCTTC. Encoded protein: CASRASPGYGYTF.

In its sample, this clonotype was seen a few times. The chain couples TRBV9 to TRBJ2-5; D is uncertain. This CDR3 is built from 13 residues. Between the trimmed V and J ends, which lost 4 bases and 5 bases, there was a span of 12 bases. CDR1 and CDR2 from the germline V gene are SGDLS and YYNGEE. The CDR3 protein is CASSPWVGETQYF. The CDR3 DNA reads TGTGCCAGCAGCCCATGGGTGGGGGAGACCCAGTACTTC. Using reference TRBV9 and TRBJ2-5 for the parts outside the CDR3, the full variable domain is DSGVTQTPKHLITATGQRVTLRCSPRSGDLSVYWYQQSLDQGLQFLIQYYNGEERAKGNILERFSAQQFPDLHSELNLSSLELGDSALYFCASSPWVGETQYFGPGTRLLVL.

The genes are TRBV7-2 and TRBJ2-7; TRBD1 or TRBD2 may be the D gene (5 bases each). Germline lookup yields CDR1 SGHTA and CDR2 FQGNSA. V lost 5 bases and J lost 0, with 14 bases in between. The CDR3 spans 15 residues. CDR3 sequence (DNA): TGTGCCAGCAGCGAGGGGATGCTGAGCTCCTACGAGCAGTACTTC. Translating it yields CASSEGMLSSYEQYF.

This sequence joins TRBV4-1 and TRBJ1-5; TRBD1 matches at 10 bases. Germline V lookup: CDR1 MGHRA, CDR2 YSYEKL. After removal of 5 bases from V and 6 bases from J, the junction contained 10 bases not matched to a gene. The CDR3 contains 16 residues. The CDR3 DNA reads TGCGCCAGCAGCGTCTCCCCGGGACAGGGGAGTCAGCCCCAGCATTTT. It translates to CASSVSPGQGSQPQHF.

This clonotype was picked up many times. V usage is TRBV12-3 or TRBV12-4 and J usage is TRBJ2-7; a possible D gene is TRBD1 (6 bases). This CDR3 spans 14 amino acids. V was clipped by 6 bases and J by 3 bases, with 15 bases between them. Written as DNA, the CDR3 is TGTGCCAGCAGCCCGACAGGACTGTTCTACGAGCAGTACTTC. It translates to CASSPTGLFYEQYF.

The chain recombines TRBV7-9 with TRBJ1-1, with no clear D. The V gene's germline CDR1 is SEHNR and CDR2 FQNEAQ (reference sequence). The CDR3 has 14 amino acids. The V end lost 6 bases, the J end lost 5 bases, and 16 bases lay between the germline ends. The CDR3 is CASSLGGVRTEAFF. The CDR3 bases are TGTGCCAGCAGTCTCGGCGGGGTGCGGACTGAAGCTTTCTTT.

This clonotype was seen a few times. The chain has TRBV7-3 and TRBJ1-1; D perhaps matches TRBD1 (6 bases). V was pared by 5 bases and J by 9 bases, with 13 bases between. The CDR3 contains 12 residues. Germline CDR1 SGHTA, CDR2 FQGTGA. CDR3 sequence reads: CASSDDRFKAFF. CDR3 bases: TGTGCCAGCAGCGACGACAGGTTTAAAGCTTTCTTT.